This T cell receptor (beta chain) was found in a study of blood T cell repertoires in COVID-19. As processed by the authors: Reference gene primer amplification in the assay estimated nucleated cell counts. Data came from immunoSEQ multiplex PCR; TCRdb stores just in-frame clones and leaves some out. The V and J calls and clone size were taken over from that table, and D and trimming were inferred from the DNA. The sample carries roughly 52,000 clones, about 87% recorded once. The origin of this receptor is a man aged 50 to 59 with acute or convalescent COVID-19. The sequencing input was peripheral blood.

The DNA of the CDR3 is TGTGCCAGCAGTCCATCCCCGGGGGAGGGTACTGAAGCTTTCTTT. Its translation is CASSPSPGEGTEAFF. This chain joins TRBV27 and TRBJ1-1; possible D gene TRBD1, 5 bases. Trimming took off 5 bases at V and 5 bases at J, with 18 bases between the two ends. CDR3 length equals 15 residues. Germline lookup yields CDR1 MNHEY and CDR2 SMNVEV (reference sequence).